A single sample is the source of the 18 T cell receptor beta chains below, sequenced in a study of cytomegalovirus exposure and HLA in healthy donors. Primers included in the PCR were 60 Vbeta and 13 Jbeta primers. Assay: immunoSEQ multiplex PCR; the TCRdb copy retains only in-frame clones and omits some. Among 60,000 to 75,000 clones, less than 80% were seen once, and the ten largest hold around 10%. Sequenced sample: PBMCs. The source of these receptors is a woman aged 40 to 55 in good health and CMV-seropositive.

The rearrangement joins TRBV11-2 to TRBJ2-5; 7 nucleotides agree with TRBD2. The J call may be incorrect, as the DNA end agrees better with TRBJ2-7. CDR1 and CDR2 from the germline V gene are SGHAT and FQNNGV. This CDR3 comprises 15 residues. The CDR3 DNA follows: TGTGCCAGCAGCTCATTGGGAGGGAAGTCCTACGAGCAGTACTTC. As protein: CASSSLGGKSYEQYF.

This rearrangement joins TRBV6-5 to TRBJ2-3; D possibly corresponds to TRBD1 (6 bases). Trimming took off 6 bases at V and 5 bases at J, with 18 bases between the two ends. CDR1 is MNHEY, CDR2 SVGAGI, per germline. The CDR3 is 15 amino acids. CDR3 residues: CASRRGSKRIDTQYF. CDR3 DNA: TGTGCCAGCAGGAGGGGGTCCAAACGCATAGATACGCAGTATTTT.

V is TRBV5-6 and J is TRBJ1-3; 9 bases fit TRBD1. V was pared by 2 bases and J by 4 bases, with 4 bases of the junction left unmatched. Per germline, CDR1 SGHDT and CDR2 YYEEEE. This CDR3 is built from 15 residues. The chain's CDR3 is CASSFLTGGGNTIYF. In DNA form, the CDR3 reads TGTGCCAGCAGCTTTTTGACAGGGGGAGGAAACACCATATATTTT.

The CDR3 loop reads CASSSTGSVEKLFF. The CDR3 DNA sequence: TGTGCCAGCAGTAGTACAGGGAGTGTTGAAAAACTGTTTTTT. The rearrangement joins TRBV27 to TRBJ1-4; possible D gene TRBD1, 6 bases. The germline V gene has CDR1 MNHEY and CDR2 SMNVEV (reference sequence). The CDR3 has 14 residues. V was clipped by 5 bases and J by 7 bases, with 14 bases between them.

The chain joins TRBV19 to TRBJ2-7; TRBD2 might be the D (7 bases). The CDR3 covers 15 residues. The V end was cut by 6 bases, the J end by 1 base, with 16 bases between. CDR1 is LNHDA, CDR2 SQIVND, per germline (reference sequence). The CDR3, as DNA: TGTGCCAGTAGGGAGCAGGGGAGGGGGTCCTACGAGCAGTACTTC. Its protein product is CASREQGRGSYEQYF.

This chain connects TRBV5-8 to TRBJ1-2; a possible D gene is TRBD1 (6 bases). The CDR3 spans 15 residues. Between the trimmed V and J ends, which lost 6 bases and 7 bases, there was a span of 22 bases. CDR1 and CDR2 (germline): SGHTS, YDEGEE. The CDR3 nucleotides read TGTGCCAGCAAACCCGGTGGCAGGGGAAGGAGTGGCTACACCTTC. Translating gives CASKPGGRGRSGYTF.

This clone was detected only a few times. This chain joins TRBV5-1 and TRBJ2-4; 9 nucleotides agree with TRBD2. Germline values: CDR1 SGHRS, CDR2 YFSETQ. The V segment lost 2 bases and the J segment 7 bases; nucleotides outside the gene matches: 4. The CDR3 extends over 14 amino acids. The CDR3 loop is CASSLGTSPNIQYF. Written as DNA, the CDR3 is TGCGCCAGCAGCTTAGGGACTAGCCCGAACATTCAGTACTTC.

The chain is built from TRBV7-9 and TRBJ2-3, with 12 bases identical to TRBD2. Per germline, CDR1 SEHNR and CDR2 FQNEAQ (reference sequence). The CDR3 length is 16 residues. The V gene end was trimmed by 3 bases and the J gene end by 5 bases; junction bases not matched to a gene: 6. CDR3 protein: CASSLSPGLAGDTQYF. The CDR3 coding sequence is TGTGCCAGCAGCTTGTCACCGGGACTAGCGGGAGATACGCAGTATTTT.

This clone came up a few times. The rearrangement links TRBV4-1 to TRBJ2-1; TRBD1 agrees at 10 bases. CDR1 and CDR2 (germline): MGHRA, YSYEKL. V lost 3 bases, J lost 4 bases, and 3 bases stayed unmatched. The CDR3 spans 15 residues. The CDR3 region is CASSHEGQGYNEQFF. CDR3 coding DNA: TGCGCCAGCAGCCACGAGGGACAGGGGTACAATGAGCAGTTCTTC.

This chain connects TRBV29-1 to TRBJ2-2, with 7 bases identical to TRBD2. Losses at the gene ends were 7 bases for V and 6 bases for J; bases not matched to a gene: 2. The CDR3 is 11 residues long. In germline, CDR1 is SQVTM, CDR2 ANQGSEA. CDR3 coding DNA: TGCAGCGCCGGACTAGCCGGGGAGCTGTTTTTT. It translates to CSAGLAGELFF.

The chain employs TRBV18 and TRBJ2-1; D unresolved. Germline values: CDR1 KGHSH, CDR2 LQKENI. The CDR3 contains 11 residues. Trimming took off 3 bases at V and 8 bases at J, with 5 bases between the two ends. This CDR3 is CASSPVDEQFF. Here the CDR3 DNA reads TGTGCCAGCTCACCCGTCGATGAGCAGTTCTTC. Full variable domain (rest looked up from reference TRBV18 and TRBJ2-1): NAGVMQNPRHLVRRRGQEARLRCSPMKGHSHVYWYRQLPEEGLKFMVYLQKENIIDESGMPKERFSAEFPKEGPSILRIQQVVRGDSAAYFCASSPVDEQFFGPGTRLTVL.

The chain is built from TRBV2 and TRBJ2-5, with D possibly being TRBD1 (6 bases). Germline V gene sequence: CDR1 SNHLY, CDR2 FYNNEI. The CDR3 sequence is 14 residues long. With 6 bases removed from V and 5 bases from J, the gap between germline ends came to 16 bases. CDR3 bases: TGTGCCAGCAGCGTATTTTTGGGGGCGGAGACCCAGTACTTC. It yields the protein CASSVFLGAETQYF.

The J gene is TRBJ2-7, the V gene TRBV6-5; D is perhaps TRBD2 (6 bases). This CDR3 has 15 residues. Trimming took off 0 bases at V and 0 bases at J, with 9 bases between the two ends. In germline, CDR1 is MNHEY, CDR2 SVGAGI. The CDR3: CASSYSTGDSYEQYF. CDR3 DNA sequence: TGTGCCAGCAGTTACTCGACGGGGGACTCCTACGAGCAGTACTTC.

Regarding this clone: An end of the junction differs from the germline gene, which may be a read error. The chain couples TRBV7-8 to TRBJ2-3, with D maybe TRBD2 (6 bases). Germline CDR1 reads SGHVS; CDR2 reads FQNEAQ. This CDR3 comprises 14 residues. The CDR3 nucleotides are TGTGCCAGCAGCTCCCTAACTAGCACAGGTACGCAGTATTTT. As protein: CASSSLTSTGTQYF.

The V call is TRBV28, the J call TRBJ1-1; maybe TRBD1 (5 bases). The CDR3 extends over 11 amino acids. Germline V gives CDR1 MDHEN, CDR2 SYDVKM. V was pared by 7 bases and J by 9 bases, with 12 bases between. The CDR3 loop is CASIGQGKAFF. The CDR3 DNA follows: TGTGCCAGCATCGGCCAGGGAAAAGCTTTCTTT.

This clone was found a few times. This sequence joins TRBV15 and TRBJ1-2, with D possibly TRBD1 on 5 matching bases. Between the trimmed V and J ends, which lost 3 bases and 2 bases, there was a span of 13 bases. The CDR3 is made up of 15 amino acids. Germline CDR1 reads LNHNV; CDR2 reads YYDKDF (reference sequence). This CDR3 is CATSRGGAGNYGYTF. The CDR3 DNA reads TGTGCCACCAGCAGGGGTGGGGCAGGGAACTATGGCTACACCTTC.

The genes are TRBV7-3 and TRBJ2-1; D possibly corresponds to TRBD2 (6 bases). This CDR3 has 12 amino acids. Germline V gene lookup returns CDR1 SGHTA and CDR2 FQGTGA. V was shortened by 1 base and J by 8 bases, with 6 bases between the two germline ends. The DNA of the CDR3 is TGTGCCAGCAGCTTAAGGGGGGATGAGCAGTTCTTC. Amino acid sequence: CASSLRGDEQFF. The entire variable domain, with the rest obtained from reference TRBV7-3 and TRBJ2-1, is as follows: GAGVSQTPSNKVTEKGKYVELRCDPISGHTALYWYRQSLGQGPEFLIYFQGTGAADDSGLPNDRFFAVRPEGSVSTLKIQRTERGDSAVYLCASSLRGDEQFFGPGTRLTVL.

J is TRBJ2-1 and V is TRBV15, with D tentatively TRBD2 (7 bases). The CDR3 totals 15 residues. V was trimmed by 1 base and J by 9 bases, leaving 16 bases between them. CDR1 is LNHNV and CDR2 is YYDKDF in the germline V gene (reference sequence). The CDR3 loop is CATSRGGRGVIEQFF. The CDR3, as DNA: TGTGCCACCAGCAGAGGTGGGAGGGGGGTCATTGAGCAGTTCTTC.